This T cell receptor beta chain was identified in a study of blood T cell repertoires in COVID-19. At the level of the study: The United States, Italy and Spain were the sources of the acute and convalescent COVID-19 samples. The analysed material was cDNA or gDNA that came from T cells, B-cell-depleted T cells, or PBMCs.

Seattle cases were enrolled at active infection and followed longitudinally. V was trimmed by 1 base and J by 4 bases, leaving 13 bases between them. CDR3 length equals 15 residues. The germline V gene encodes CDR1 SGHTA and CDR2 FQGNSA. Under the authors' procedure: Researchers report that nucleated cell counts were estimated from reference gene primer amplification. TCRdb's table, derived via immunoSEQ multiplex PCR, lists solely in-frame clones and lacks some. V and J calls and clone size follow that table, whereas D and trimming were derived from the DNA. This sample has 130,000 to 150,000 clones; roughly 83% occur once, and the top ten carry about 5%.

The sequenced material came from peripheral blood. V is TRBV7-2 and J is TRBJ1-1, with D uncertain. This sequence originates from an older woman with COVID-19, enrolled during active disease. The CDR3 here is CASSLEGGRVTEAFF. The DNA of the CDR3 is TGTGCCAGCAGCTTAGAGGGCGGGAGAGTCACTGAAGCTTTCTTT.